These T cell receptor beta chains were read from a single sample in a study of tumor-infiltrating lymphocytes in primary liver carcinoma. TCRdb called the multiplex PCR reads again in MiXCR, with one record for every CDR3 protein. The table records just over 300,000 distinct CDR3 sequences, 45% to 70% of them present only once. Sequencing was done on a sample of peripheral blood. All receptors derive from a woman aged 30 to 39 with primary liver carcinoma and hepatitis B virus infection. Each CDR3 is given with its conserved first and last residue. The D gene is left open where the match is weak. Only some rows state a clone size, as once, few, many or a class for expanded clones.

D gene	V gene	J gene	clone size	CDR3 DNA	CDR3 protein
.	TRBV11-2	TRBJ1-2	many	TGTGCCAGCAGCTTAGAAAGTGGCTACACCTTC	CASSLESGYTF
TRBD2	TRBV5-5	TRBJ2-5	many	TGTGCCAGCAGCCCGGGACTAGCGGTGCAAGAGACCCAGTACTTC	CASSPGLAVQETQYF
.	TRBV12-3/TRBV12-4	TRBJ1-2	many	TGTGCCAGCAGCTTACAGGGTCGAGGGGGCTACACCTTC	CASSLQGRGGYTF
.	TRBV24-1	TRBJ2-3	few	TGTGCCACCAGTGATTTTCTTCGGACGGGGAAGAATACGCAGTATTTT	CATSDFLRTGKNTQYF
.	TRBV28	TRBJ2-7	.	TGTGCCAGCAGTAGGTTATCCTACGAGCAGTACTTC	CASSRLSYEQYF
.	TRBV6-5	TRBJ1-1	few	TGTGCCAGCAAGGCAGAGTATTTGAACACTGAAGCTTTCTTT	CASKAEYLNTEAFF
TRBD1	TRBV28	TRBJ1-1	once	TGTGCCAGCACAGGACAGGGGTTTGACAAAGGGCCTGAAGCTTTCTTT	CASTGQGFDKGPEAFF
.	TRBV28	TRBJ1-1	.	TGTGCCAGCAGTTTAGGAGGGCTACGGACTGAAGCTTTCTTT	CASSLGGLRTEAFF
.	TRBV11-3	TRBJ2-1	.	TGTGTCAGCAGCTTCTTTGCGGGGAATGAGCAGCTCTTC	CVSSFFAGNEQLF
TRBD2	TRBV6-5	TRBJ2-2	many	TGTGCCAGCAGTGGTCCGGGACTAGCGAAGGGGGAGCTGTTTTTT	CASSGPGLAKGELFF
.	TRBV6-1	TRBJ1-5	.	TGTGCCAGCAGTGACAGGGATTATGTACGGCCCCAGCATTTT	CASSDRDYVRPQHF
TRBD2	TRBV6-2/TRBV6-3	TRBJ2-3	.	TGTGCCAGCAGTCAACTAGCGGGAAGGGCAGATACGCAGTATTTT	CASSQLAGRADTQYF
TRBD2	TRBV6-5	TRBJ2-1	.	TGTGCCAACAGTTACTCGACGCGGGAGACTAGCTACGGGCAGTTCTTC	CANSYSTRETSYGQFF
TRBD1	TRBV29-1	TRBJ1-2	many	TGCAGCGTGAGGCCGATGGGGACAGGGGACTATGGCTACACCTTC	CSVRPMGTGDYGYTF
.	TRBV7-9	TRBJ2-7	few	TGTGCCAGCAGCCCGAGACCGGTTTTGGGTTACGAGCAGTACTTC	CASSPRPVLGYEQYF
.	TRBV29-1	TRBJ2-5	.	TGCAGGATTGAAGCCAGCCAAGAGACCCAGTACTTC	CRIEASQETQYF
.	TRBV6-2/TRBV6-3	TRBJ2-3	.	TGTGCCAGCAGTTACTCCCTTGCGTCGCTGGATACGCAATATTTT	CASSYSLASLDTQYF
.	TRBV6-5	TRBJ2-3	many	TGTGCCACAACCACTCCTAGCACAGATACGCAGTATTTT	CATTTPSTDTQYF
.	TRBV4-2	TRBJ1-2	.	TGTGCCAGCAGCCAAGTACAAACAGGGTGGGCCAGCGATGGCTACACCTTC	CASSQVQTGWASDGYTF
TRBD1	TRBV30	TRBJ1-5	few	TGTGCCTGGAGTATTAAGGACAGGGGAAATCAGCCCCAGCATTTT	CAWSIKDRGNQPQHF
TRBD2	TRBV7-8	TRBJ2-3	once	TGTGCCAGCAGCCCCTCCGGACTAGCGGGAGGGGGGCGGGAAGATACGCAGTATTTT	CASSPSGLAGGGREDTQYF
TRBD2	TRBV6-1	TRBJ2-7	many	TGTGCCAGCAGCCCGACTAGCGGGATAGTCTACGAGCAGTACTTC	CASSPTSGIVYEQYF
.	TRBV6-2/TRBV6-3	TRBJ1-2	many	TGTGCCAGCAGGGATCTCGGACTGACCAACTATGGCTACACCTTC	CASRDLGLTNYGYTF
.	TRBV20-1	TRBJ1-2	.	TGCAGTTCAACCGACCAGGGGTTTGGCTACACCTTC	CSSTDQGFGYTF
.	TRBV7-8	TRBJ2-2	.	TGTGCCAACAGCCTAACGGGAAACAGGGTTAACGGGGAGCTGTTTTTT	CANSLTGNRVNGELFF
.	TRBV4-1	TRBJ2-5	.	TGCGTCAGCAGCCAAGTTGTCCTGCCGAAAGAGACCCAGTACTTC	CVSSQVVLPKETQYF
.	TRBV29-1	TRBJ2-3	many	TGCAGCGTTGTAGTAAGCACAGATACGCAGTATTTT	CSVVVSTDTQYF
TRBD2	TRBV5-1	TRBJ2-2	.	TGCGCCAGCAGGCCTCCGGGACTAGCGGGGAGGGGAAGCGGGGAGCTGTTTTTT	CASRPPGLAGRGSGELFF
TRBD2	TRBV30	TRBJ2-7	few	TGTGCCTGGAGGGCCGGGACTAGCAGCGAGCAGTACTTC	CAWRAGTSSEQYF
.	TRBV4-3	TRBJ2-1	.	TGCGCCAGTAGCCGATTCCGAGACTGGTCCTACAATGAGCAGTTCTTC	CASSRFRDWSYNEQFF
.	TRBV6-5	TRBJ1-4	.	TGTGCCAGCAAGAGGGACGCCTTAATTGGTAAACTGTTTTTT	CASKRDALIGKLFF
.	TRBV11-2	TRBJ2-2	once	TGTGCCAGCAGCGATGCCCAGGGGACCAGGGAGCTGTTTTTC	CASSDAQGTRELFF
TRBD1	TRBV11-2	TRBJ2-2	many	TGTGCCAGCAGCCCCGACAGGGCTCTGAACACCGGGGAGCTGTTTTTT	CASSPDRALNTGELFF
.	TRBV11-1	TRBJ2-1	.	TGTACCAGCAGCCGACAGCCCTCCTACAATGAGCAGTTCTTC	CTSSRQPSYNEQFF
.	TRBV28	TRBJ1-1	.	TGTGCCAGCAGTCCTTACAGACCGAACACTGAAGCTTTCTTT	CASSPYRPNTEAFF
TRBD1	TRBV6-5	TRBJ2-3	few	TGTGCCAGCAGGACGGACAGGGGACGAAATACGCAGTATTTT	CASRTDRGRNTQYF
.	TRBV5-1	TRBJ1-1	.	TGCGCCAGCAGCGCAAGGGGCGGTAACACTGAAGGTTTCTTT	CASSARGGNTEGFF
.	TRBV5-5	TRBJ1-5	few	TGTGCCAGCAGCTTTGTAGGGGGAAGCCAGCCCCAGCATTTT	CASSFVGGSQPQHF
.	TRBV11-2	TRBJ2-2	.	TGTGCCAGCGGGGTTACGGACACTGGGGAGCTGTTTTTT	CASGVTDTGELFF
.	TRBV7-9	TRBJ1-1	few	TGTGCCAGCAGCCAACGGGGAGACACTGAAGCTTTCTTT	CASSQRGDTEAFF
.	TRBV29-1	TRBJ1-1	many	TGCAGCGTTGGAGAAACCAACACTGAAGCTTTCTTT	CSVGETNTEAFF
TRBD2	TRBV5-6	TRBJ2-5	once	TGTGCCAGCAGCTTCATGGGCGGACAGGCTAGCGGGAGGGCCGGAGAGACCCAGTACTTC	CASSFMGGQASGRAGETQYF
TRBD1	TRBV12-3/TRBV12-4	TRBJ2-5	.	TGTGCCAGCAGTTTATTCGCGCCCACCAGGGGGTTCCAAGAGGCCCAGTACTTC	CASSLFAPTRGFQEAQYF
.	TRBV6-1	TRBJ2-3	.	TGTGCCAGCAGTGTTCAGTCCCCAAACACAGATACGCAGTATTTT	CASSVQSPNTDTQYF
.	TRBV6-1	TRBJ2-5	.	TGTGCCAGCAGCCTATACGCGTACCAAGAGACCCAGTACTTC	CASSLYAYQETQYF
.	TRBV6-2/TRBV6-3	TRBJ2-7	.	TGTGCCAGCAGTTACTTGACGGGGCCTTACGAGCAGTACTTC	CASSYLTGPYEQYF
.	TRBV29-1	TRBJ1-1	.	TGCGGCGTTGCCTTGAGCATGAACACTGAAGCTTTCTTT	CGVALSMNTEAFF
.	TRBV12-3/TRBV12-4	TRBJ2-3	.	TGTGCCAGCAGTTTTTTTGGGCACACAGATATGCAATATTTT	CASSFFGHTDMQYF
.	TRBV6-2/TRBV6-3	TRBJ1-5	.	TGTGTCAGCAGGCGACGGGGTTATCAGCCCCAGCATTTT	CVSRRRGYQPQHF
.	TRBV29-1	TRBJ2-1	.	TGCAGCGCCCGACCTCCTATGAGGAATGAGCAGCTCTTC	CSARPPMRNEQLF
.	TRBV6-1	TRBJ1-5	.	TGTGCCAGCTGTGAAAACAATCTGAGCAATCAGCCCCAGCATTTT	CASCENNLSNQPQHF
.	TRBV11-3	TRBJ2-1	.	TGTACCAGCAGCTCCTCAGCGGCTTTCAATGAGCAGTTCTTC	CTSSSSAAFNEQFF
.	TRBV5-1	TRBJ2-3	few	TGCGCCAGCAGCTTACAGGCGAGCACAGATACGCAGTATTTT	CASSLQASTDTQYF